This is a list of T cell receptor beta chains from one sample in a study of regulatory T cells in long-lasting Graves disease. TCRdb fed the multiplex PCR reads into MiXCR, producing one record per CDR3 protein. The profile shows around 460,000 distinct CDR3 sequences, around a fifth of them singletons. The material was peripheral blood mononuclear cells (PBMCs), obtained when the disease was refractory, from a patient treated with antithyroid drugs. Receptors were obtained from a female donor with Graves disease. Each CDR3 is given with its conserved first and last residue. A D gene is named only where the DNA matches it firmly. The size of a clone is reported for some rows only, either as once, few or many, or as a class for expanded clones.

cdr3_aa	cdr3_nt	v_call	j_call	d_call	clone_size
CASSLTGVSNQPQHF	TGTGCCAGCAGCCTCACAGGGGTCAGCAATCAGCCCCAGCATTTT	TRBV7-9	TRBJ1-5	TRBD1	many
CASSLYTSYEQYF	TGTGCCAGCAGCTTATACACCTCCTACGAGCAGTACTTC	TRBV7-9	TRBJ2-7	-	many
CAWRGDRDGTYEQYF	TGTGCCTGGAGGGGAGACAGGGACGGAACCTACGAGCAGTACTTC	TRBV30	TRBJ2-7	TRBD1	many
CASSPSRTLNYGYTF	TGCGCCAGCAGCCCCTCCCGGACGTTAAACTATGGCTACACCTTC	TRBV4-1	TRBJ1-2	-	-
CASSFGHTDTQYF	TGTGCCAGCAGTTTTGGCCACACAGATACGCAGTATTTT	TRBV28	TRBJ2-3	-	-
CASSSVGGETQYF	TGTGCCAGCAGTTCGGTGGGAGGAGAGACCCAGTACTTC	TRBV28	TRBJ2-5	-	many
CATSRDRGGEETQYF	TGTGCCACCAGCAGAGATCGTGGGGGGGAAGAGACCCAGTACTTC	TRBV15	TRBJ2-5	TRBD2	many
CASSLDREEQTQYF	TGTGCCAGCAGTTTGGACAGGGAGGAACAGACCCAGTACTTC	TRBV12-3/TRBV12-4	TRBJ2-5	TRBD1	many
CASSSTGKEPQHF	TGTGCCAGCAGTTCGACAGGGAAGGAGCCCCAGCATTTT	TRBV28	TRBJ1-5	TRBD1	many
CASSETGDSGLPAYEQYF	TGTGCCAGCAGCGAAACGGGGGACAGTGGACTCCCTGCCTACGAGCAGTACTTC	TRBV2	TRBJ2-7	-	many
CASSLNVGGYTF	TGTGCCAGCAGCTTAAATGTAGGTGGCTACACCTTC	TRBV7-2	TRBJ1-2	-	few
CASSLATGRREKLFF	TGTGCCAGCAGCTTAGCGACGGGGCGAAGGGAAAAACTGTTTTTT	TRBV7-2	TRBJ1-4	-	-
CASDRYRGRRNTEAFF	TGTGCCAGCGACCGCTACAGGGGACGACGGAACACTGAAGCTTTCTTT	TRBV27	TRBJ1-1	TRBD1	many